Listed here are 9 T cell receptor beta chains from one sample, sequenced in a study of cytomegalovirus exposure and HLA in healthy donors. PCR was performed using 60 Vbeta and 13 Jbeta primers. Only in-frame clones appear in the TCRdb table, and some are missing; sequencing was by immunoSEQ multiplex PCR. The sample has about 180,000 clones; around 70% are singletons. Sequenced: PBMCs. Every receptor here comes from a male donor in good health and CMV-seronegative.

The chain combines TRBV6-7 with TRBJ1-5, with a tentative D call TRBD1 (5 bases). TRBV6-7 is an open reading frame, and its role is uncertain. Trimming took off 10 bases at V and 3 bases at J, with 16 bases between the two ends. This CDR3 spans 14 amino acids. The CDR3 coding sequence is TGTGCCACCCCAAGGCGCAGGGCCAATCAGCCCCAGCATTTT. Translation: CATPRRRANQPQHF.

This clone was counted a single time. The V and J genes are TRBV4-3 and TRBJ2-1; perhaps TRBD1 as D (6 bases). Per the germline V gene, CDR1 is LGHNA and CDR2 is YSLEER. CDR3 length: 13 residues. Trimming stripped 0 bases from V and 9 bases from J, with 9 bases between. CDR3: CASSQDTGTEQFF. As DNA, the CDR3 is TGCGCCAGCAGCCAAGATACAGGGACTGAGCAGTTCTTC.

The rearrangement links TRBV5-1 to TRBJ1-2; 8 positions agree with TRBD1. From germline, CDR1 is SGHRS and CDR2 YFSETQ. The CDR3 runs 17 residues. The V and J ends lost 0 bases and 3 bases, in that order; junction bases with no gene match: 10. This CDR3 is CASSLALGQGADYGYTF. CDR3 coding DNA: TGCGCCAGCAGCTTGGCCTTGGGGCAGGGGGCGGACTATGGCTACACCTTC.

This sequence joins TRBV7-2 and TRBJ2-1, with 7 nucleotides matching TRBD2. CDR3 length: 15 amino acids. In germline, CDR1 is SGHTA, CDR2 FQGNSA. J was trimmed by 7 bases and V by 8 bases; bases with no gene match: 14. The CDR3 region has the DNA TGTGCCAGCGGTGGGGAGGGGAGCTCGGGTAATGAGCAGTTCTTC. Protein sequence: CASGGEGSSGNEQFF.

The chain has TRBV4-2 and TRBJ1-3; D gene ambiguous. CDR3 length: 17 amino acids. Germline CDR1 is LGHNA and CDR2 is YNFKEQ. Between the trimmed V and J ends, which lost 0 bases and 0 bases, there was a span of 12 bases. The CDR3 DNA follows: TGTGCCAGCAGCCAAGATGCGGGCGGGAGCTCTGGAAACACCATATATTTT. Protein: CASSQDAGGSSGNTIYF.

V usage is TRBV2 and J usage is TRBJ1-2, with TRBD1 identical over 8 bases. The ends lost 6 bases at V and 4 bases at J; junction bases unmatched: 7. Germline-derived CDR1 and CDR2 are SNHLY and FYNNEI. CDR3 length: 14 amino acids. In DNA, the CDR3 is TGTGCCAGCAGCCAGGACAGGGAATCCTATGGCTACACCTTC. Its protein is CASSQDRESYGYTF.

The chain recombines TRBV18 with TRBJ1-4; tentatively, D is TRBD1 (6 bases). Looked up from germline, CDR1 is KGHSH and CDR2 is LQKENI. CDR3 length equals 16 residues. V gave up 3 bases and J gave up 0 bases, with 11 bases separating them. The CDR3 reads CASSPQGPPTNEKLFF. CDR3 DNA: TGTGCCAGCTCACCGCAGGGGCCGCCAACTAATGAAAAACTGTTTTTT.

This clone was counted only a few times. The chain joins TRBV25-1 to TRBJ2-7; 7 bases map to TRBD1. From germline, CDR1 is MGHDK and CDR2 SYGVNS. J gave up 2 bases and V 4 bases, and 2 bases lay outside the gene matches. The CDR3 sequence is 13 residues long. CDR3 nucleotide sequence: TGTGCCAGCAGTGCTCAGGGGGCCTACGAGCAGTACTTC. Protein sequence: CASSAQGAYEQYF.

The chain recombines TRBV19 with TRBJ2-2, with 9 bases matching TRBD2. This CDR3 is 15 amino acids long. V lost 5 bases to trimming and J lost 4 bases; unmatched junction nucleotides: 5. Germline-derived CDR1 and CDR2 are LNHDA and SQIVND (reference sequence). DNA of the CDR3: TGTGCCAGTAGTGGAGCGGGGGGCCTCACCGGGGAGCTGTTTTTT. Residues: CASSGAGGLTGELFF.